This T cell receptor (beta chain) stems from a study of control samples from healthy donors and cancer patients. Here immunoSEQ multiplex PCR was the method, and the copy in TCRdb shows in-frame clones only, minus some. Of over 100,000 clones listed, about nine tenths are singletons. The clonotype comes from a young man in good health. Sequenced: blood.

The CDR3 bases are TGTGCCAGCAGTTTGGGGACACTAGCGGGGTTCCAAGAGACCCAGTACTTC. This translates into CASSLGTLAGFQETQYF. The chain joins TRBV27 to TRBJ2-5, with 10 bases aligning to TRBD2. The germline CDR1 and CDR2 sequences are MNHEY and SMNVEV (reference sequence). V was clipped by 3 bases and J by 1 base; unmatched bases: 8. This CDR3 region has 17 residues.